This is a list of T cell receptor beta chains from one sample in a study of T cell repertoires in aging, cancer and after chemotherapy. TCRdb analysed the multiplex PCR reads with MiXCR anew, one entry per CDR3 protein. Of just under 2,000 distinct CDR3 sequences listed, around 30% were seen once; the top ten hold about 9.5%. The material sequenced was blood. These receptors were taken from a human donor with a solid tumor. The conserved cysteine and the conserved F or W are not part of the CDR3 here. Each record gives: J gene, V gene, CDR3 protein.

j_gene: TRBJ2-2; v_gene: TRBV10-3; CDR3aa: ATRTTGELF
j_gene: TRBJ2-7; v_gene: TRBV27; CDR3aa: ASNTGSPRYEQY
j_gene: TRBJ1-1; v_gene: TRBV20-1; CDR3aa: SAKIDPTNTEAF
j_gene: TRBJ2-2; v_gene: TRBV12-3/TRBV12-4; CDR3aa: ASSALAAYTGELF
j_gene: TRBJ2-7; v_gene: TRBV7-9; CDR3aa: ASSSLALGYEQY
j_gene: TRBJ2-1; v_gene: TRBV6-6; CDR3aa: ASSIAGPNEQF
j_gene: TRBJ2-7; v_gene: TRBV18; CDR3aa: ASSPRDRPYEQY
j_gene: TRBJ2-3; v_gene: TRBV7-2; CDR3aa: ASRPAGTDTQY
j_gene: TRBJ2-5; v_gene: TRBV29-1; CDR3aa: SVGGGGRVYGETQY
j_gene: TRBJ2-7; v_gene: TRBV4-3; CDR3aa: ASSHRTGREQY
j_gene: TRBJ1-4; v_gene: TRBV20-1; CDR3aa: SAGPLNEKLF
j_gene: TRBJ2-6; v_gene: TRBV18; CDR3aa: ASSPLFSGANVLT
j_gene: TRBJ1-1; v_gene: TRBV6-1; CDR3aa: ASSELQGGTEAF
j_gene: TRBJ2-3; v_gene: TRBV4-2; CDR3aa: ASSQEATDTQY
j_gene: TRBJ2-7; v_gene: TRBV30; CDR3aa: AWSQVLRDRAKVQY
j_gene: TRBJ1-2; v_gene: TRBV12-3/TRBV12-4; CDR3aa: ASSLGGQVGYT
j_gene: TRBJ2-3; v_gene: TRBV6-2/TRBV6-3; CDR3aa: ASSYSRLGYTQY